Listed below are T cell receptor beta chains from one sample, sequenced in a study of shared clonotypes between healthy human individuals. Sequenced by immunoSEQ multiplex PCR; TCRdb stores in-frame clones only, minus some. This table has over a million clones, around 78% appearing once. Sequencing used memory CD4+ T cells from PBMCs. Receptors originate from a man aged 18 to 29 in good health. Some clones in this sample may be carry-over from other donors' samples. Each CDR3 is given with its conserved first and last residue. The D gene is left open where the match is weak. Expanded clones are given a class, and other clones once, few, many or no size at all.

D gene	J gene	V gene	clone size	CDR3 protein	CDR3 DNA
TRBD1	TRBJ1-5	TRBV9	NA	CASTPTGARGQPQHF	TGTGCCAGCACCCCAACAGGGGCGCGGGGGCAGCCCCAGCATTTT
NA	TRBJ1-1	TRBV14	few	CASSPLLNTEAFF	TGTGCCAGCAGCCCCCTGTTGAACACTGAAGCTTTCTTT
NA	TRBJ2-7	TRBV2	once	CASSLQGRSSYEQYF	TGTGCCAGCAGCTTACAGGGGAGGAGCTCCTACGAGCAGTACTTC
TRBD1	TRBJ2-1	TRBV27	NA	CASRLYSGTGVNEQFF	TGTGCCAGCCGCCTTTATTCCGGGACAGGGGTCAATGAGCAGTTCTTC
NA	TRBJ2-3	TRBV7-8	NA	CASSLAREDTQYF	TGTGCCAGCAGCTTAGCACGAGAGGATACGCAGTATTTT
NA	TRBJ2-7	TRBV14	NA	CASSQGGGVNEQYF	TGTGCCAGCAGCCAAGGTGGGGGCGTAAACGAGCAGTACTTC
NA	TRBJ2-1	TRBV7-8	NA	CASSQAAYEQFF	TGTGCCAGCAGCCAAGCAGCCTATGAGCAGTTCTTC
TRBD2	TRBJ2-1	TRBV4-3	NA	CASSPRLAGDRREQFF	TGCGCCAGCAGCCCTAGACTAGCGGGAGATCGCAGGGAGCAGTTCTTC
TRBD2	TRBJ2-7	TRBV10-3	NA	CAIMTSRTGGYEQYF	TGTGCCATCATGACGTCCAGAACGGGGGGCTACGAGCAGTACTTC
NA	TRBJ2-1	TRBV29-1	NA	CSVPLRYNEQFF	TGCAGCGTTCCTTTGCGGTACAATGAGCAGTTCTTC
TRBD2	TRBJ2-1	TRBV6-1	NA	CASSEVGTSGRGRWNEQFF	TGTGCCAGCAGTGAAGTTGGGACTAGCGGGAGGGGGCGGTGGAATGAGCAGTTCTTC
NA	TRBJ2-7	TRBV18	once	CASSPPGLSYEQYF	TGTGCCAGCTCACCTCCGGGACTTAGCTACGAGCAGTACTTC
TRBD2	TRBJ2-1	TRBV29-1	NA	CSVRLAGGDNEQFF	TGCAGCGTCCGACTAGCGGGAGGGGACAATGAGCAGTTCTTC
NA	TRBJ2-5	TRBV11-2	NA	CASSPRDGSGETQYF	TGTGCCAGCAGCCCGCGTGACGGGAGTGGGGAGACCCAGTACTTC
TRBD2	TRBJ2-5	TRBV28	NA	CASSPLAGGAETQYF	TGTGCCAGCAGTCCTCTAGCGGGAGGGGCGGAGACCCAGTACTTC
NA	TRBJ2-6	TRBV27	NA	CASSNRPGANVLTF	TGTGCCAGCTCAAACCGGCCGGGGGCCAACGTCCTGACTTTC
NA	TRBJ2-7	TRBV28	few	CASSLTGTFYEQYF	TGTGCCAGCAGTTTAACCGGGACATTTTACGAGCAGTACTTC
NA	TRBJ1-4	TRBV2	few	CASRGALGRTNEKLFF	TGTGCCAGCAGGGGGGCATTGGGCAGGACTAATGAAAAACTGTTTTTT
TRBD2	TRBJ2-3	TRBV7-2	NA	CASSYRPRSGGRDTQYF	TGTGCCAGCAGCTACCGGCCGAGAAGCGGGGGCCGAGATACGCAGTATTTT
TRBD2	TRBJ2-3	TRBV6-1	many	CASSDPGLGTDTQYF	TGTGCCAGCAGTGACCCGGGACTAGGCACAGATACGCAGTATTTT
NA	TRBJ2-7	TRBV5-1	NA	CASSDAYEQYF	TGCGCCAGCAGTGACGCCTACGAGCAGTACTTC
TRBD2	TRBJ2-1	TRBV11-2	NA	CASSKGVSGRIDEQFF	TGTGCCAGCAGCAAAGGTGTCAGCGGGAGAATCGATGAGCAGTTCTTC
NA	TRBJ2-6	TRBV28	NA	CASSYVVPSSGANVLTF	TGTGCCAGCAGCTATGTCGTCCCCAGCTCTGGGGCCAACGTCCTGACTTTC
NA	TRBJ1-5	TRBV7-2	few	CASSFGSGYQPQHF	TGTGCCAGCAGCTTCGGGTCAGGGTATCAGCCCCAGCATTTT
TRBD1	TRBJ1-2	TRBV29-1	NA	CSVEARDRGPDGYTF	TGCAGCGTTGAAGCCCGGGACAGGGGGCCCGATGGCTACACCTTC
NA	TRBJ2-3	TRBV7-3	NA	CASRAASDDTQYF	TGTGCCAGCAGGGCGGCTAGCGACGATACGCAGTATTTT
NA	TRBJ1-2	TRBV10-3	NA	CAIRSAAGYGYTF	TGTGCCATCAGGTCGGCAGCGGGCTATGGCTACACCTTC
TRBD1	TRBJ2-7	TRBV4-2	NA	CASSQSPDRGGEQYF	TGTGCCAGCAGCCAATCCCCCGACAGGGGTGGCGAGCAGTACTTC
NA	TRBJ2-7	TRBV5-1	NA	CASTQDPPSYEQYF	TGCGCCAGCACCCAGGACCCCCCCAGCTACGAGCAGTACTTC
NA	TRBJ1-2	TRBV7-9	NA	CASSLVAGFGYTF	TGTGCCAGCAGCTTAGTGGCAGGGTTCGGCTACACCTTC
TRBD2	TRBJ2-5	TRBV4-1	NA	CASSQDGGGQETQYF	TGCGCCAGCAGCCAAGATGGGGGGGGCCAAGAGACCCAGTACTTC
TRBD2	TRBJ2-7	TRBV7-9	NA	CASSSGTSGVYEQYF	TGTGCCAGCAGCTCTGGGACTAGCGGGGTATACGAGCAGTACTTC
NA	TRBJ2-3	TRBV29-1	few	CSVESGRDTDTQYF	TGCAGCGTTGAAAGCGGTCGTGACACAGATACGCAGTATTTT
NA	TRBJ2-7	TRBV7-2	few	CASSLSSYEQYF	TGTGCCAGCAGCTTAAGCAGCTACGAGCAGTACTTC
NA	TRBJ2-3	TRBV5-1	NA	CASRSLDRTDTQYF	TGCGCCAGCCGGTCCCTAGATCGGACAGATACGCAGTATTTT
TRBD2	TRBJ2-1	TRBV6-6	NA	CASSSSGGPGLGQLFF	TGTGCCAGCAGTTCCTCGGGGGGGCCGGGCCTCGGCCAGCTGTTCTTC
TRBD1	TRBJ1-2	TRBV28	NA	CASSLLYRDRAGGYTF	TGTGCCAGCAGTTTACTATATCGGGACAGGGCGGGTGGCTACACCTTC
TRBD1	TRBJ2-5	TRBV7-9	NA	CASSLVTGVETQYF	TGTGCCAGCAGCTTAGTGACAGGGGTTGAGACCCAGTACTTC
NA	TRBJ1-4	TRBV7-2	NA	CASGRAANEKLFF	TGTGCCAGCGGGAGGGCGGCTAATGAAAAACTGTTTTTT
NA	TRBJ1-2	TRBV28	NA	CASSGRSNYGYTF	TGTGCCAGCAGTGGTCGGTCCAACTATGGCTACACCTTC
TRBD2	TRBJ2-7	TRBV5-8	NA	CASSLAITSVYEQYF	TGTGCCAGCAGCTTGGCCATTACTAGCGTATACGAGCAGTACTTC
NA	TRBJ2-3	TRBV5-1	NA	CASSLAGSTDTQYF	TGCGCCAGCAGCTTGGCGGGAAGCACAGATACGCAGTATTTT
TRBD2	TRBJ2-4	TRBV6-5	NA	CASIGPGGKNIQYF	TGTGCCAGCATCGGGCCGGGGGGCAAAAACATTCAGTACTTC
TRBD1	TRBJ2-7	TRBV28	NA	CASSLGTGGSSYEQYF	TGTGCCAGCAGTTTAGGGACAGGGGGCAGCTCCTACGAGCAGTACTTC
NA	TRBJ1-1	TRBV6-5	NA	CASSYQGTTEAFF	TGTGCCAGCAGTTACCAGGGGACCACTGAAGCTTTCTTT
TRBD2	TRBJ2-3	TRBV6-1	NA	CASQAGGLGTDTQYF	TGTGCCAGCCAAGCGGGAGGTCTCGGGACAGATACGCAGTATTTT
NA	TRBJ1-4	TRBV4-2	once	CASSQETGREKLFF	TGTGCCAGCAGCCAAGAAACAGGGAGGGAAAAACTGTTTTTT
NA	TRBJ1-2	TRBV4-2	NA	CASSQTEARRSNYGYTF	TGTGCCAGCAGCCAGACGGAGGCACGCAGATCTAACTATGGCTACACCTTC
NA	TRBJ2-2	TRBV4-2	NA	CASSQNIRATGELFF	TGTGCCAGCAGCCAAAACATCCGGGCCACCGGGGAGCTGTTTTTT
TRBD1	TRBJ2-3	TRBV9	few	CASSVRRDRVPDTQYF	TGTGCCAGCAGCGTGAGGAGGGACAGGGTACCAGATACGCAGTATTTT
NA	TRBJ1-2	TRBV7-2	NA	CASSFSPSPGYGYTF	TGTGCCAGCAGCTTTTCCCCCTCCCCGGGCTATGGCTACACCTTC
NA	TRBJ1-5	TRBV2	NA	CASTEGTSHQPQHF	TGTGCCAGCACCGAAGGGACATCCCATCAGCCCCAGCATTTT
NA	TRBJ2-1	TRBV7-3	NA	CASGGSSYNEQFF	TGTGCCAGCGGGGGTAGCTCCTACAATGAGCAGTTCTTC
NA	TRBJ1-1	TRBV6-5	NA	CASRMDMNTEAFF	TGTGCCAGCAGGATGGATATGAACACTGAAGCTTTCTTT